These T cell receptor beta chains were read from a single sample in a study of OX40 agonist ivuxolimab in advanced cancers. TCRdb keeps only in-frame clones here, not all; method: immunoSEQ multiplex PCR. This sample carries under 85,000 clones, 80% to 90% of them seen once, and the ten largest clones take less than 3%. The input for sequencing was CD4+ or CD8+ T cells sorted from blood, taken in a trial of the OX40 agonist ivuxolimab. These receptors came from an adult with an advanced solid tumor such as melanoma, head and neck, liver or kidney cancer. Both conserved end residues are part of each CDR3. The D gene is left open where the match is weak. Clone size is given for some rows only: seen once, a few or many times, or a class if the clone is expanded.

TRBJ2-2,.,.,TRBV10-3,CATKGGELFF,TGTGCCACCAAGGGGGGGGAGCTGTTTTTT
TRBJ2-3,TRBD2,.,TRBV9,CASSVGLAGGGDTQYF,TGTGCCAGCAGCGTAGGGTTAGCGGGAGGGGGAGATACGCAGTATTTT
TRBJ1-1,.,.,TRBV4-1,CASSQEGWNTEAFF,TGCGCCAGCAGCCAAGAAGGGTGGAACACTGAAGCTTTCTTT
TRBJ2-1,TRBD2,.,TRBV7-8,CASSPRPRLAGGGEQFF,TGTGCCAGCAGCCCCCGTCCCCGACTAGCGGGAGGGGGTGAGCAGTTCTTC
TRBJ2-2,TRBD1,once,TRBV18,CASSPLTGYFSGELFF,TGTGCCAGCTCACCCTTGACAGGGTATTTTTCCGGGGAGCTGTTTTTT
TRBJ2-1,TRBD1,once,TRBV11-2,CASDRDSYNEQFF,TGTGCCAGCGACAGGGATTCCTACAATGAGCAGTTCTTC
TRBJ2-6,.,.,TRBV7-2,CASSLARGTSGANVLTF,TGTGCCAGCAGCTTAGCTCGGGGCACATCTGGGGCCAACGTCCTGACTTTC
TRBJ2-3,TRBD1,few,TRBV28,CASTLQGTDTQYF,TGTGCCAGCACACTACAGGGGACAGATACGCAGTATTTT
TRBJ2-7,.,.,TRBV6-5,CASSYRQSYEQYF,TGTGCCAGCAGTTACCGCCAGTCCTACGAGCAGTACTTC
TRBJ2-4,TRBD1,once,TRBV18,CASSPRQGDIQYF,TGTGCCAGCTCACCAAGACAGGGAGACATTCAGTACTTC
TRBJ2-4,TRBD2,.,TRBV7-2,CASSFRSGSDIQYF,TGTGCCAGCAGCTTCAGAAGCGGGAGTGACATTCAGTACTTC
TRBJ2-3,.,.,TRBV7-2,CASSLDGITDTQYF,TGTGCCAGCAGCTTAGACGGGATCACAGATACGCAGTATTTT
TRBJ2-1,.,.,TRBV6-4,CASQGGDEQFF,TGTGCCAGCCAGGGGGGCGATGAGCAGTTCTTC
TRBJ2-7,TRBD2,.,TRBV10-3,CAIKSGLAGGYNEQYF,TGTGCCATCAAATCGGGACTAGCGGGAGGGTATAACGAGCAGTACTTC
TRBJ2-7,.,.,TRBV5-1,CASSAKTTGTGANEQYF,TGCGCCAGCAGCGCGAAAACGACAGGGACGGGAGCCAACGAGCAGTACTTC
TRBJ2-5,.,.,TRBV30,CAWRSWEETQYF,TGTGCCTGGAGATCCTGGGAAGAGACCCAGTACTTC
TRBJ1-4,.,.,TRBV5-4,CASSRMGAGNEKLFF,TGTGCCAGCAGCCGAATGGGGGCGGGTAATGAAAAACTGTTTTTT
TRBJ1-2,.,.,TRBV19,CASTEHGGGGYGYTF,TGTGCCAGTACCGAGCACGGGGGCGGCGGCTATGGCTACACCTTC
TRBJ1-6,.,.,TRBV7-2,CASSLARVVRDLPLHF,TGTGCCAGCAGCTTAGCCCGGGTCGTGCGTGATTTACCCCTCCACTTT
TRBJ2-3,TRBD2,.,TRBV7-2,CASSPPGRGGRDTQYF,TGTGCCAGCAGCCCTCCGGGGCGGGGGGGCCGAGATACGCAGTATTTT
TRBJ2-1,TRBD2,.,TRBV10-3,CAISDLSGGDSSYNEQFF,TGTGCCATCAGTGATCTCAGCGGGGGGGACAGCTCCTACAATGAGCAGTTCTTC
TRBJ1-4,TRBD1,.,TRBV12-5,CASGLGDRGGSEKLFF,TGTGCTAGTGGTTTGGGGGACAGGGGAGGAAGTGAAAAACTGTTTTTT
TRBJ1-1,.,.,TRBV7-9,CASAGAWDTEAFF,TGTGCCAGTGCCGGGGCTTGGGACACTGAAGCTTTCTTT
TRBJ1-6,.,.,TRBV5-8,CASSPQGILGHSPLHF,TGTGCCAGCAGCCCACAGGGAATTCTCGGGCATTCACCCCTCCACTTT
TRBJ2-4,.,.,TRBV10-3,CAISGGGLVAKNIQYF,TGTGCCATCAGTGGGGGAGGACTCGTAGCCAAAAACATTCAGTACTTC
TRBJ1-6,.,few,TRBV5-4,CASSLGGARYSPLHF,TGTGCCAGCAGCTTGGGAGGGGCCCGTTATTCACCCCTCCACTTT
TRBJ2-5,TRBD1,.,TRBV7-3,CASSLIPGTGGQETQYF,TGTGCCAGCAGCTTAATACCGGGGACAGGGGGCCAAGAGACCCAGTACTTC
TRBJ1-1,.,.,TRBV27,CASGPRGVGTEAFF,TGTGCCAGCGGACCCAGGGGCGTAGGCACTGAAGCTTTCTTT
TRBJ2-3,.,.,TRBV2,CASSPPQSLGRKDTQYF,TGTGCCAGCAGTCCGCCCCAATCACTGGGAAGAAAAGATACGCAGTATTTT
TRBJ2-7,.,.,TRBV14,CASSQGGYEQYF,TGTGCCAGCAGCCAAGGTGGCTACGAGCAGTACTTC
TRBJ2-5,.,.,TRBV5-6,CASSPQYRGETQYF,TGTGCCAGCAGCCCCCAATACCGGGGAGAGACCCAGTACTTC
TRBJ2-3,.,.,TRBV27,CASSETAGTDTQYF,TGTGCCAGCAGCGAAACTGCTGGCACAGATACGCAGTATTTT
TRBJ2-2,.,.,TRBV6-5,CASSGRGTGELFF,TGTGCCAGCAGCGGTCGGGGGACCGGGGAGCTGTTTTTT
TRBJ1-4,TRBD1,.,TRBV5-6,CASSGRGTEKLFF,TGTGCCAGCTCGGGCAGGGGGACTGAAAAACTGTTTTTT
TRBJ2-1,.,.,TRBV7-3,CASSLSSHNEQFF,TGTGCCAGCAGCTTAAGTTCCCACAATGAGCAGTTCTTC
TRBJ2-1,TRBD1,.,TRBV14,CASSQYLGQGGHNEQFF,TGTGCCAGCAGCCAGTATCTAGGACAGGGGGGTCACAATGAGCAGTTCTTC
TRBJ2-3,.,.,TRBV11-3,CASSLFPGTDTQYF,TGTGCCAGCAGCTTATTTCCTGGCACAGATACGCAGTATTTT
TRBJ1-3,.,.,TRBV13,CASSLLAPSGNTIYF,TGTGCCAGCAGCTTATTGGCGCCCTCTGGAAACACCATATATTTT
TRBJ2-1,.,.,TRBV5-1,CASSLVSGLGQASSYNEQFF,TGCGCCAGCAGCTTGGTCTCCGGGTTGGGTCAGGCCAGCTCCTACAATGAGCAGTTCTTC
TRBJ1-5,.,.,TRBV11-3,CASSLYSNQPQHF,TGTGCCAGCAGCTTATATAGCAATCAGCCCCAGCATTTT
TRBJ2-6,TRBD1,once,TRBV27,CASSYRQGVGSGANVLTF,TGTGCCAGCAGTTATAGACAGGGGGTGGGCTCTGGGGCCAACGTCCTGACTTTC